This T cell receptor beta chain was captured by sequencing in a study of control samples from healthy donors and cancer patients. Assay: immunoSEQ multiplex PCR; the TCRdb copy retains only in-frame clones and omits some. The sample carries under 200,000 clones, around 94% recorded once. CDR1 MNHEY and CDR2 SVGAGI come from the germline V gene. The CDR3 loop spans 14 amino acids. Trimming pared 6 bases from V and 2 bases from J, leaving 13 bases between. The chain combines TRBV6-5 with TRBJ2-5; possibly TRBD1 for D (5 bases). The receptor was isolated from a man in his sixties with colorectal cancer. Sequenced: PBMCs. The CDR3: CASSTDSEQETQYF. The DNA of the CDR3 is TGTGCCAGCAGCACCGACAGTGAACAAGAGACCCAGTACTTC.